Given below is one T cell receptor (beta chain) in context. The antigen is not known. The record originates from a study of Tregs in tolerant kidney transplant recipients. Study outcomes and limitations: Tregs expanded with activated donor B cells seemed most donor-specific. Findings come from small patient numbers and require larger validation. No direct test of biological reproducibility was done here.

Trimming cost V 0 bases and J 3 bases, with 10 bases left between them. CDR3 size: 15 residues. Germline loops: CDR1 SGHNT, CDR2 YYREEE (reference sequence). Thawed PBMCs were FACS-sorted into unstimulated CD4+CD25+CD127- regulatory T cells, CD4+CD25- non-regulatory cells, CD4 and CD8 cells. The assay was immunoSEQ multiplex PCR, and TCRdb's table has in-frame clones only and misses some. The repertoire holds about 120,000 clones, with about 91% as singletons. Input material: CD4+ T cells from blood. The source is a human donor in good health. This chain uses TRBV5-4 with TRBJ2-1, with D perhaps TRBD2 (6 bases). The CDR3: CASSLGWEVYNEQFF. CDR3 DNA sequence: TGTGCCAGCAGCTTGGGGTGGGAGGTCTACAATGAGCAGTTCTTC.